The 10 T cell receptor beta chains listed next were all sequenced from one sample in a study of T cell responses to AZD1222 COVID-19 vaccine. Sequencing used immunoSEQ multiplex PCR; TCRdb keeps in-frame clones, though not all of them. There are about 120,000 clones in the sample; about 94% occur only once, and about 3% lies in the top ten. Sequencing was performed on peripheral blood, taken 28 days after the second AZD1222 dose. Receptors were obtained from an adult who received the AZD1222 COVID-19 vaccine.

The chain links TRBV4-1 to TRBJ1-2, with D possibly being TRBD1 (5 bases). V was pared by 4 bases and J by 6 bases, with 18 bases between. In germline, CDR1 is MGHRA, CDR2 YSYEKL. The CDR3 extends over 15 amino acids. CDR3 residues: CASSPTSGRGNGYTF. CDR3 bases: TGCGCCAGCAGCCCGACCTCTGGAAGGGGCAATGGCTACACCTTC.

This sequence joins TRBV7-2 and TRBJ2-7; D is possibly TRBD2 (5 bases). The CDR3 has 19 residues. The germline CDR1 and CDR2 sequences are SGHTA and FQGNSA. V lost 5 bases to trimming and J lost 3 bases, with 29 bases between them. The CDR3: CASSPSPSSSASRYYEQYF. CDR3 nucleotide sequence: TGTGCCAGCAGCCCCAGCCCGAGCTCGAGCGCTAGCCGGTACTACGAGCAGTACTTC. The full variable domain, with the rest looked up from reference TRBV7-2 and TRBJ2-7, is GAGVSQSPSNKVTEKGKDVELRCDPISGHTALYWYRQSLGQGLEFLIYFQGNSAPDKSGLPSDRFSAERTGGSVSTLTIQRTQQEDSAVYLCASSPSPSSSASRYYEQYFGPGTRLTVT.

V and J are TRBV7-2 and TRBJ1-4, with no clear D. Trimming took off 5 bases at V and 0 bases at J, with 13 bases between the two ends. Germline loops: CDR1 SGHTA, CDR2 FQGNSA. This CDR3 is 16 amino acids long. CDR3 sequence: CASSPQTRSTNEKLFF. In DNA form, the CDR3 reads TGTGCCAGCAGCCCACAGACACGTTCAACTAATGAAAAACTGTTTTTT.

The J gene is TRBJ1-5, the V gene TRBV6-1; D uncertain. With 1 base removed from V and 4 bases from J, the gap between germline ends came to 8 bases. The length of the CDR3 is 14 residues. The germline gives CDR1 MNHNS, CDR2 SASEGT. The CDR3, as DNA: TGTGCCAGCAGTGAAGGTATTATAAATCAGCCCCAGCATTTT. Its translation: CASSEGIINQPQHF.

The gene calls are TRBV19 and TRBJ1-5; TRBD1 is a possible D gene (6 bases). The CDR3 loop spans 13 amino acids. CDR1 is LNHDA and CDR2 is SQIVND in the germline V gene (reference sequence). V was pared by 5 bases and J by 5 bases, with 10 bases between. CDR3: CASSRTADQPQHF. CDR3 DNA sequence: TGTGCCAGTAGTCGGACAGCAGATCAGCCCCAGCATTTT. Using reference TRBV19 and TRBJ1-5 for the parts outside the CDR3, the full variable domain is DGGITQSPKYLFRKEGQNVTLSCEQNLNHDAMYWYRQDPGQGLRLIYYSQIVNDFQKGDIAEGYSVSREKKESFPLTVTSAQKNPTAFYLCASSRTADQPQHFGDGTRLSIL.

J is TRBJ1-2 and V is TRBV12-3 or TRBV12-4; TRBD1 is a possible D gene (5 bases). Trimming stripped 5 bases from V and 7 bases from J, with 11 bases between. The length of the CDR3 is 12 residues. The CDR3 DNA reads TGTGCCAGCAGTCCGGACATGGGTGGCTACACCTTC. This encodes CASSPDMGGYTF.

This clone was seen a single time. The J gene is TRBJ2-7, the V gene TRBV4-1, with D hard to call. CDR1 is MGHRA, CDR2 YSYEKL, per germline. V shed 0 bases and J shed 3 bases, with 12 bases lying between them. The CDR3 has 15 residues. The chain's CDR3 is CASSQEPGLIYEQYF. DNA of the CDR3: TGCGCCAGCAGCCAAGAACCAGGATTAATCTACGAGCAGTACTTC.

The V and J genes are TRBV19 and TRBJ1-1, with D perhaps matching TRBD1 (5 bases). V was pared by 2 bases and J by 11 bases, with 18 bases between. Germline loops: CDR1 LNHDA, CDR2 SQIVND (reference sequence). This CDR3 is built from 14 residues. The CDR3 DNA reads TGTGCCAGTAGTATAAACTCGCGCAGGGAGGATGCTTTCTTT. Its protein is CASSINSRREDAFF. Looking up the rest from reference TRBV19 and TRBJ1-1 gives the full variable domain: DGGITQSPKYLFRKEGQNVTLSCEQNLNHDAMYWYRQDPGQGLRLIYYSQIVNDFQKGDIAEGYSVSREKKESFPLTVTSAQKNPTAFYLCASSINSRREDAFFGQGTRLTVV.

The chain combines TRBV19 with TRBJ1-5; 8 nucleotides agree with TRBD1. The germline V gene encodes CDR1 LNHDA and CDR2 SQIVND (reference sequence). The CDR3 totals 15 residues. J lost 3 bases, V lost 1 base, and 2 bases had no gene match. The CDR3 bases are TGTGCCAGTAGTATAGGACAGGGGTACAATCAGCCCCAGCATTTT. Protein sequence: CASSIGQGYNQPQHF.

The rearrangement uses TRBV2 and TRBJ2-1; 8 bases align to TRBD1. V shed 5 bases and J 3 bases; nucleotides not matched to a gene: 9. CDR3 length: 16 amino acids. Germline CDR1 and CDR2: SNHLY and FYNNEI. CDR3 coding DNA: TGTGCCAGCAGTTTCCGGACAGGGTCCTACTACAATGAGCAGTTCTTC. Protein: CASSFRTGSYYNEQFF.